One T cell receptor beta chain is described in this entry. These data come from a study of T cell changes during pregnancy in multiple sclerosis. Sequencing used immunoSEQ multiplex PCR; TCRdb keeps in-frame clones, though not all of them. The sample holds 90,000 or so clones, more than 85% seen once. Germline V gene data show CDR1 as LGHNA and CDR2 as YNFKEQ. The CDR3 covers 19 residues. V was pared by 0 bases and J by 2 bases, with 12 bases of the junction left unmatched. The clonotype was recovered from a female donor with multiple sclerosis, enrolled in a pregnancy study. The gene calls are TRBV4-2 and TRBJ1-2, with 10 bases that match TRBD1. The sample here was peripheral blood, taken in the first trimester of pregnancy. CDR3 residues: CASSQESRDRGGGNYGYTF. In nucleotides, the CDR3 is TGTGCCAGCAGCCAAGAGAGTCGGGACAGGGGAGGGGGGAACTATGGCTACACCTTC.